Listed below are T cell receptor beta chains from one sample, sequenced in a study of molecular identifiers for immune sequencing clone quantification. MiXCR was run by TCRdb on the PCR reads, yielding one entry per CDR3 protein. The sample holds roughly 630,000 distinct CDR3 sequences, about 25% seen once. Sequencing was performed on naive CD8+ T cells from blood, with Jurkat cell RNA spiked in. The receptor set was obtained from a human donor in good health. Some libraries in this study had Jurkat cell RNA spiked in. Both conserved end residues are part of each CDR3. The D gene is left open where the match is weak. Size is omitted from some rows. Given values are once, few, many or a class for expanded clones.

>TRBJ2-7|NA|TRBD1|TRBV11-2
CASSSGQGLAQYF
TGTGCCAGCAGCTCCGGACAGGGCCTCGCGCAGTACTTC
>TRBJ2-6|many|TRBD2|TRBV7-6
CASSPLRTSGSKGWSGANVLTF
TGTGCCAGCAGCCCACTTCGGACTAGCGGGAGTAAGGGGTGGTCTGGGGCCAACGTCCTGACTTTC
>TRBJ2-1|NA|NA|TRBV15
CATSIAVSGNVQFF
TGTGCCACCAGCATTGCGGTCTCAGGGAATGTGCAGTTCTTC
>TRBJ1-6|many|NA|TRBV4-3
CASSQDRFGAALGDSPLHF
TGCGCCAGCAGCCAAGATAGGTTCGGGGCGGCCCTTGGGGATTCACCCCTCCACTTT
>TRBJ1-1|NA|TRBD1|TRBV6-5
CASSSGTGVAEAFF
TGTGCCAGCAGTTCCGGGACAGGAGTAGCTGAAGCTTTCTTT
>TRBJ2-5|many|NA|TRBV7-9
CASSLVQTQETQYF
TGTGCCAGCAGCTTAGTACAAACCCAAGAGACCCAGTACTTC
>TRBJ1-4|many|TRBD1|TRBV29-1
CSVEEDRDELFF
TGCAGCGTTGAAGAGGACAGGGACGAACTGTTTTTT
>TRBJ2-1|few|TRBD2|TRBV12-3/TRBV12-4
CASSFGLAYNEQFF
TGTGCCAGCAGTTTCGGACTAGCCTACAATGAGCAGTTCTTC
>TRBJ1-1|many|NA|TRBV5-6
CASSLTDTEAFF
TGTGCCAGCAGCTTGACGGACACTGAAGCTTTCTTT
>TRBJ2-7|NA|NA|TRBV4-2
CASSQDGGVGSNEQYF
TGTGCCAGCAGCCAAGATGGGGGAGTCGGCTCGAACGAGCAGTACTTC
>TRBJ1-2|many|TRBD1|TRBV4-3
CASSQDEGAVYGYTF
TGCGCCAGCAGCCAAGATGAGGGGGCAGTTTATGGCTACACCTTC
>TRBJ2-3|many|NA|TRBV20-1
CSARDLDLHTDTQYF
TGCAGTGCTAGAGATTTGGACTTACACACAGATACGCAGTATTTT
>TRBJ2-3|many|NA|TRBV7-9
CASSKRPGEQYF
TGTGCCAGCAGCAAACGACCGGGGGAGCAGTATTTT
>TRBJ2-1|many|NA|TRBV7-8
CASSLYSLSGQFF
TGTGCCAGCAGCTTATACAGCTTGAGTGGGCAGTTCTTC
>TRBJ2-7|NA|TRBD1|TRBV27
CASGAWTGGHYEQYF
TGTGCCAGCGGTGCCTGGACAGGGGGCCACTACGAGCAGTACTTC
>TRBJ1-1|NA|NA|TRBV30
CASLGVNTEAFF
TGTGCCTCGCTTGGAGTGAACACTGAAGCTTTCTTT
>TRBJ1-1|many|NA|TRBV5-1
CASSDPHGAGAFF
TGCGCCAGCAGCGATCCCCACGGAGCCGGAGCTTTCTTT
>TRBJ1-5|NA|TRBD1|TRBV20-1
CSAPQVTGIFQPQHF
TGCAGTGCCCCTCAGGTGACAGGGATTTTTCAGCCCCAGCATTTT
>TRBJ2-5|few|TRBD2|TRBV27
CASSLAGGPGETQYF
TGTGCCAGCAGTTTGGCGGGAGGGCCTGGTGAGACCCAGTACTTC
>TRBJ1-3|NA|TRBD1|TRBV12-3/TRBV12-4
CASTPLPTGIGNTIYF
TGTGCCAGCACTCCACTCCCGACAGGGATAGGAAACACCATATATTTT
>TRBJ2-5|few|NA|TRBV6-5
CASSYEGKTQYF
TGTGCCAGCAGTTACGAGGGGAAGACCCAGTACTTC
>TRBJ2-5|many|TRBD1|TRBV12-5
CASGEGQGTQETQYF
TGTGCTAGTGGTGAAGGACAGGGGACACAAGAGACCCAGTACTTC
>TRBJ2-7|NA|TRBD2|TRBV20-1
CSARGLAGDNEQYF
TGCAGTGCTAGAGGACTAGCGGGAGACAATGAGCAGTACTTC
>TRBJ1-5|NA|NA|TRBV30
CAWSAGYSNQPQHF
TGTGCCTGGAGTGCAGGATATAGCAATCAGCCCCAGCATTTT
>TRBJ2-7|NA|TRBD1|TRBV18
CASSQGQGVAEQYF
TGTGCCAGCTCACAGGGACAGGGGGTAGCGGAGCAGTACTTC
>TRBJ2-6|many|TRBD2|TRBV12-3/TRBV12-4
CANPPGGEGLNVLTF
TGTGCCAATCCCCCCGGGGGGGAGGGATTGAACGTCCTGACTTTC
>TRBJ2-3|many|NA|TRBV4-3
CASSQSWSSRDTQYF
TGCGCCAGCAGCCAATCTTGGTCGTCCCGAGATACGCAGTATTTT
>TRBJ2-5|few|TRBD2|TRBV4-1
CASSQDGLAGGPRETQYF
TGCGCCAGCAGCCAAGACGGGCTAGCGGGAGGGCCTCGAGAGACCCAGTACTTC
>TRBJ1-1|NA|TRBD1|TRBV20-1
CSARGPPSDRGLLDTEAFF
TGCAGTGCTAGAGGCCCACCGTCGGACAGGGGGTTACTGGACACTGAAGCTTTCTTT
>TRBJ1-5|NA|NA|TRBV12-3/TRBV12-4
CASSYLRDGNQPQHF
TGTGCCAGCAGTTACCTCAGGGACGGCAATCAGCCCCAGCATTTT
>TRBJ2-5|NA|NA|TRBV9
CASSGSGTRGETQYF
TGTGCCAGCAGCGGGTCGGGCACCCGAGGGGAGACCCAGTACTTC
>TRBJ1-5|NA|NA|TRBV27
CASALGQEINQPQHF
TGTGCCAGCGCTTTGGGGCAGGAGATTAATCAGCCCCAGCATTTT
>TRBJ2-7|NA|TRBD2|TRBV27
CASSFGAEGTSSYEQYF
TGTGCCAGCAGTTTCGGGGCCGAGGGGACTAGCTCCTACGAGCAGTACTTC
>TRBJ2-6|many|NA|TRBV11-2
CASSIYGSGANVLTF
TGTGCCAGCAGCATTTACGGCTCTGGGGCCAACGTCCTGACTTTC
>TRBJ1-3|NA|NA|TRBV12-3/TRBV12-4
CASKRSGGTHSGNTIYF
TGTGCCAGCAAGAGGTCCGGAGGAACCCACTCTGGAAACACCATATATTTT
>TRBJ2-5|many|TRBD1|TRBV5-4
CASSPTGTGVETQYF
TGTGCCAGCAGCCCTACCGGGACAGGGGTAGAGACCCAGTACTTC
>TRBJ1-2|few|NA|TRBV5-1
CASSSKNLSPGEEDYGYTF
TGCGCCAGCAGCTCCAAAAACTTGTCTCCGGGGGAAGAGGACTATGGCTACACCTTC
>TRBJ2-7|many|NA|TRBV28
CASSFGEDSSSYEQYF
TGTGCCAGCAGTTTTGGTGAGGATTCGAGCTCCTACGAGCAGTACTTC
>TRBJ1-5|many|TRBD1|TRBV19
CASSQTSGGLNQPQHF
TGTGCCAGTAGTCAAACATCAGGGGGCCTCAATCAGCCCCAGCATTTT
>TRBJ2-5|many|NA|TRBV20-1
CSARAQLEVQETQYF
TGCAGTGCTAGAGCTCAACTGGAGGTCCAAGAGACCCAGTACTTC
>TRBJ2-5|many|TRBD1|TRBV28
CATRDRVIETQYF
TGTGCCACCCGGGACAGGGTGATTGAGACCCAGTACTTC
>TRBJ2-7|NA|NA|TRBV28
CASTPHGRNAAEQYF
TGTGCCAGCACCCCCCATGGCAGGAACGCCGCTGAGCAGTACTTC
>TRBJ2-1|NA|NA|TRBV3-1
CASSQDLAGRNEQFF
TGTGCCAGCAGCCAAGATCTAGCAGGGAGGAATGAGCAGTTCTTC
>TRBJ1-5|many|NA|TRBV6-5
CASSYESGQPQHF
TGTGCCAGCAGTTACGAGTCGGGTCAGCCCCAGCATTTT
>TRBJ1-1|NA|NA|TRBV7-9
CASSLSRGEGTEAFF
TGTGCCAGCAGCTTATCGCGGGGGGAAGGGACTGAAGCTTTCTTT
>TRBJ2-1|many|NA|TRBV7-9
CASSQRLGPNEQFF
TGTGCCAGCAGCCAGAGACTAGGTCCCAATGAGCAGTTCTTC
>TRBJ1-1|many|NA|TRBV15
CATSKGPRNTEAFF
TGTGCCACCAGCAAGGGACCGCGGAACACTGAAGCTTTCTTT
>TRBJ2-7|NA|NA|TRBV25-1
CANSLTGVLGEQYF
TGTGCCAACAGTTTAACGGGAGTATTGGGCGAGCAGTACTTC
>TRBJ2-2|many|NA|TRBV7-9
CASSLVTNTGELFF
TGTGCCAGCAGCTTAGTAACGAACACCGGGGAGCTGTTTTTT
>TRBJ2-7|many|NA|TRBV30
CAWSGDRLYEQYF
TGTGCCTGGAGCGGGGACCGACTATACGAGCAGTACTTC
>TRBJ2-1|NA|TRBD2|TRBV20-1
CSTRSPGLGNEQFF
TGCAGTACTAGATCACCGGGACTAGGCAATGAGCAGTTCTTC
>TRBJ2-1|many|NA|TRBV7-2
CASSSFGGDYNEQFF
TGTGCCAGCAGCTCCTTTGGCGGGGATTACAATGAGCAGTTCTTC
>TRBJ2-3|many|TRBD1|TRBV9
CASSVRGIDPDTQYF
TGTGCCAGCAGCGTCAGGGGGATCGATCCAGATACGCAGTATTTT
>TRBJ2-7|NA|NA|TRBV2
CALSGAGKYEQYF
TGTGCCCTCAGTGGGGCGGGGAAATACGAGCAGTACTTC
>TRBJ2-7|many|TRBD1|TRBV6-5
CASSYAQGRPYEQYF
TGTGCCAGCAGTTACGCACAGGGGCGTCCTTACGAGCAGTACTTC
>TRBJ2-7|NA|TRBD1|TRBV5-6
CASSSITGQGYEQYF
TGTGCCAGCAGCTCGATAACGGGACAGGGCTACGAGCAGTACTTC